This is a list of T cell receptor beta chains from one sample in a study of blood T cell repertoires in COVID-19. Some clones are missing from TCRdb's copy, which holds only in-frame ones; the method was immunoSEQ multiplex PCR. The sample lists about 250,000 clones, 87% occurring once. The source material was peripheral blood. The receptors were sampled from a man between 18 and 29 years old with active or convalescent COVID-19. Both conserved end residues are part of each CDR3. Fields, in order: D gene, V gene, J gene, clone size, CDR3 protein, CDR3 DNA. A D gene is named only where the DNA matches it firmly. Clone sizes are given selectively: once, few, many, or a class where the clone is expanded.

d_call: TRBD2; v_call: TRBV19; j_call: TRBJ2-5; clone_size: .; cdr3_aa: CASSTKGRGGARETQYF; cdr3_nt: TGTGCCAGTAGTACCAAAGGCCGCGGGGGGGCCCGGGAGACCCAGTACTTC
d_call: .; v_call: TRBV28; j_call: TRBJ1-2; clone_size: .; cdr3_aa: CASSRDGDGYTF; cdr3_nt: TGTGCCAGCAGTCGTGACGGGGATGGCTACACCTTC
d_call: .; v_call: TRBV27; j_call: TRBJ1-5; clone_size: .; cdr3_aa: CASRVGGGGNQPQHF; cdr3_nt: TGTGCCAGCAGAGTTGGGGGAGGGGGCAATCAGCCCCAGCATTTT
d_call: .; v_call: TRBV18; j_call: TRBJ1-6; clone_size: .; cdr3_aa: CASSPAGATGALHF; cdr3_nt: TGTGCCAGCTCACCAGCTGGGGCCACGGGGGCCCTCCACTTT
d_call: .; v_call: TRBV5-5; j_call: TRBJ2-5; clone_size: .; cdr3_aa: CASSLVSALSGTQYF; cdr3_nt: TGTGCCAGCAGCTTGGTTTCTGCCCTAAGTGGGACCCAGTACTTC
d_call: .; v_call: TRBV28; j_call: TRBJ1-3; clone_size: .; cdr3_aa: CASSIGGDTIYF; cdr3_nt: TGTGCCAGCAGTATAGGAGGGGACACCATATATTTT
d_call: TRBD2; v_call: TRBV29-1; j_call: TRBJ2-1; clone_size: .; cdr3_aa: CSVEEGLADNEQFF; cdr3_nt: TGCAGCGTTGAAGAGGGACTAGCAGACAATGAGCAGTTCTTC
d_call: .; v_call: TRBV6-5; j_call: TRBJ1-1; clone_size: .; cdr3_aa: CASSTVDTMNTEAFF; cdr3_nt: TGTGCCAGCAGTACGGTGGACACCATGAACACTGAAGCTTTCTTT
d_call: TRBD2; v_call: TRBV3-1/TRBV3-2; j_call: TRBJ2-1; clone_size: .; cdr3_aa: CASSQGPSGMWDEQFF; cdr3_nt: TGTGCCAGCAGCCAAGGTCCTAGCGGGATGTGGGATGAGCAGTTCTTC
d_call: .; v_call: TRBV10-3; j_call: TRBJ1-6; clone_size: .; cdr3_aa: CAISESKLPGIREESLHF; cdr3_nt: TGTGCCATCAGTGAGTCAAAGTTGCCAGGGATAAGGGAGGAGTCCCTCCACTTT
d_call: TRBD1; v_call: TRBV27; j_call: TRBJ2-6; clone_size: once; cdr3_aa: CASSGIIPGQGESGANVLTF; cdr3_nt: TGTGCCAGCAGTGGCATAATACCGGGACAGGGTGAGTCTGGGGCCAACGTCCTGACTTTC
d_call: .; v_call: TRBV6-6; j_call: TRBJ2-2; clone_size: once; cdr3_aa: CASGSRLQTGELFF; cdr3_nt: TGTGCCAGCGGCTCGAGGTTGCAGACCGGGGAGCTGTTTTTT
d_call: TRBD1; v_call: TRBV28; j_call: TRBJ1-5; clone_size: .; cdr3_aa: CASSHRGRSTQPQHF; cdr3_nt: TGTGCCAGCAGTCACAGGGGGCGAAGTACTCAGCCCCAGCATTTT
d_call: TRBD1; v_call: TRBV25-1; j_call: TRBJ2-5; clone_size: .; cdr3_aa: CASSDRGDRVVETQYF; cdr3_nt: TGTGCCAGCAGTGACAGGGGGGACAGGGTAGTGGAGACCCAGTACTTC
d_call: .; v_call: TRBV28; j_call: TRBJ1-2; clone_size: .; cdr3_aa: CASSLLGPHYGYTF; cdr3_nt: TGTGCCAGCAGTTTGTTGGGGCCCCACTATGGCTACACCTTC
d_call: TRBD1; v_call: TRBV5-5; j_call: TRBJ1-5; clone_size: .; cdr3_aa: CASSLVPGQGHQPQHF; cdr3_nt: TGTGCCAGCAGCTTGGTACCGGGACAGGGTCACCAGCCCCAGCATTTT
d_call: .; v_call: TRBV29-1; j_call: TRBJ1-1; clone_size: .; cdr3_aa: CRAQQGSLNTEAFF; cdr3_nt: TGCAGAGCCCAACAGGGCTCATTGAACACTGAAGCTTTCTTT
d_call: .; v_call: TRBV28; j_call: TRBJ1-2; clone_size: .; cdr3_aa: CASSLLGAYGYTF; cdr3_nt: TGTGCCAGCAGTTTATTGGGGGCCTATGGCTACACCTTC
d_call: TRBD1; v_call: TRBV10-3; j_call: TRBJ1-3; clone_size: .; cdr3_aa: CAISEDRGGNTIYF; cdr3_nt: TGTGCCATCAGTGAGGACAGGGGCGGAAACACCATATATTTT
d_call: .; v_call: TRBV24-1; j_call: TRBJ2-7; clone_size: .; cdr3_aa: CATYPDSSGLYEQYF; cdr3_nt: TGTGCCACCTATCCCGACAGCTCAGGACTATACGAGCAGTACTTC
d_call: .; v_call: TRBV4-3; j_call: TRBJ1-2; clone_size: .; cdr3_aa: CASSPEQGPHGYTF; cdr3_nt: TGCGCCAGCAGCCCAGAACAGGGACCCCATGGCTACACCTTC
d_call: .; v_call: TRBV5-4; j_call: TRBJ2-7; clone_size: .; cdr3_aa: CASSPRTGKHYEQYF; cdr3_nt: TGTGCCAGCAGCCCGCGTACAGGGAAGCACTACGAGCAGTACTTC
d_call: .; v_call: TRBV30; j_call: TRBJ2-4; clone_size: .; cdr3_aa: CALGIRFGIQYF; cdr3_nt: TGTGCCCTCGGGATCCGCTTTGGCATTCAGTACTTC
d_call: .; v_call: TRBV7-2; j_call: TRBJ2-1; clone_size: .; cdr3_aa: CASSSLRAYNEQFF; cdr3_nt: TGTGCCAGCAGCTCACTCCGGGCCTACAATGAGCAGTTCTTC
d_call: .; v_call: TRBV14; j_call: TRBJ1-1; clone_size: once; cdr3_aa: CASSQLSTVGNTEAFF; cdr3_nt: TGTGCCAGCAGCCAATTATCGACAGTAGGGAACACTGAAGCTTTCTTT
d_call: TRBD1; v_call: TRBV5-5; j_call: TRBJ1-5; clone_size: .; cdr3_aa: CASSWTGDQPQHF; cdr3_nt: TGTGCCAGCAGTTGGACAGGGGATCAGCCCCAGCATTTT
d_call: .; v_call: TRBV7-2; j_call: TRBJ2-7; clone_size: .; cdr3_aa: CASSLGQFYEQYF; cdr3_nt: TGTGCCAGCAGCTTAGGGCAGTTCTACGAGCAGTACTTC
d_call: .; v_call: TRBV28; j_call: TRBJ1-2; clone_size: .; cdr3_aa: CASSFRENVGGYTF; cdr3_nt: TGTGCCAGCAGTTTTAGGGAGAATGTAGGGGGCTACACCTTC
d_call: .; v_call: TRBV5-1; j_call: TRBJ1-6; clone_size: once; cdr3_aa: CASSFGQPEAVTLHF; cdr3_nt: TGCGCCAGCAGCTTTGGGCAGCCGGAAGCCGTGACCCTCCACTTT
d_call: TRBD1; v_call: TRBV28; j_call: TRBJ1-5; clone_size: .; cdr3_aa: CASSLYTPGGGGKHF; cdr3_nt: TGTGCCAGCAGTTTATACACCCCGGGAGGGGGCGGAAAGCATTTT
d_call: .; v_call: TRBV4-2; j_call: TRBJ2-2; clone_size: once; cdr3_aa: CASSQEVFRDTGELFF; cdr3_nt: TGTGCCAGCAGCCAAGAAGTTTTCCGGGACACCGGGGAGCTGTTTTTT
d_call: .; v_call: TRBV28; j_call: TRBJ1-5; clone_size: .; cdr3_aa: CASRLEDQPQHF; cdr3_nt: TGTGCCAGCAGACTCGAGGATCAGCCCCAGCATTTT
d_call: .; v_call: TRBV7-2; j_call: TRBJ2-7; clone_size: .; cdr3_aa: CASSIIGGESYEQYF; cdr3_nt: TGTGCCAGCAGCATTATAGGGGGGGAATCCTACGAGCAGTACTTC
d_call: .; v_call: TRBV15; j_call: TRBJ2-7; clone_size: .; cdr3_aa: CATSRDLAGSYEQYF; cdr3_nt: TGTGCCACCAGCAGAGATCTGGCAGGCTCCTACGAGCAGTACTTC
d_call: .; v_call: TRBV4-3; j_call: TRBJ2-1; clone_size: .; cdr3_aa: CASSHSRGGDNEQFF; cdr3_nt: TGCGCCAGCAGCCATTCGCGAGGGGGTGACAATGAGCAGTTCTTC
d_call: .; v_call: TRBV9; j_call: TRBJ1-1; clone_size: .; cdr3_aa: CASSDVVARAPKGFEAFF; cdr3_nt: TGTGCCAGCAGCGACGTGGTGGCCAGGGCCCCGAAGGGGTTCGAAGCTTTCTTT
d_call: TRBD1; v_call: TRBV6-2/TRBV6-3; j_call: TRBJ1-4; clone_size: .; cdr3_aa: CASSHQGDSNEKLFF; cdr3_nt: TGTGCCAGCAGCCACCAGGGGGATTCAAATGAAAAACTGTTTTTT
d_call: TRBD2; v_call: TRBV3-1/TRBV3-2; j_call: TRBJ2-1; clone_size: .; cdr3_aa: CASSSASGYNEQFF; cdr3_nt: TGTGCCAGCAGCTCCGCTAGCGGCTACAATGAGCAGTTCTTC
d_call: .; v_call: TRBV11-1; j_call: TRBJ2-7; clone_size: .; cdr3_aa: CASSLSVSYEQYF; cdr3_nt: TGTGCCAGCAGCTTGTCGGTTTCCTACGAGCAGTACTTC
d_call: TRBD2; v_call: TRBV7-3; j_call: TRBJ2-1; clone_size: .; cdr3_aa: CASSLTSGTPKWQFF; cdr3_nt: TGTGCCAGCAGCTTAACCAGCGGGACCCCGAAGTGGCAGTTCTTC
d_call: .; v_call: TRBV7-2; j_call: TRBJ2-7; clone_size: .; cdr3_aa: CASSFTGTLSYEQYF; cdr3_nt: TGTGCCAGCAGCTTTACCGGGACACTCTCCTACGAGCAGTACTTC